One sample yielded the 30 T cell receptor beta chains listed below, sequenced in a study of post-analysis software for immune sequencing data. Study-wide points: Compared with controls, patients had more of about 5 TRBV segments, including TRBV5-6, TRBV5-1 and TRBV20-1.

Prepared TCR beta cDNA libraries contained unique molecular identifiers. TCRdb analysed the PCR reads with MiXCR anew, one entry per CDR3 protein. The sample has around 700,000 distinct CDR3 sequences; approximately 59% are singletons. Their recognized antigens are unknown. Sequencing used blood. These receptor sequences come from a girl under 10 years old with multiple sclerosis.

The chain combines TRBV6-5 with TRBJ1-2, with 7 bases fitting TRBD1. Germline lookup yields CDR1 MNHEY and CDR2 SVGAGI. After removal of 8 bases from V and 0 bases from J, the junction contained 9 bases not matched to a gene. The CDR3 contains 15 residues. The CDR3, as DNA: TGTGCCAGCGGTCCTCAGGGGGGAGCTAACTATGGCTACACCTTC. Translating gives CASGPQGGANYGYTF.

In its sample, this clonotype was seen a few times. The chain couples TRBV7-3 to TRBJ2-1; D is unresolved. The CDR3 length is 15 residues. The germline gives CDR1 SGHTA, CDR2 FQGTGA. Between the trimmed V and J ends, which lost 5 bases and 0 bases, there was a span of 11 bases. The CDR3 sequence: CASSRTESSYNEQFF. The CDR3 DNA is TGTGCCAGCAGCCGCACAGAGTCCTCCTACAATGAGCAGTTCTTC.

The chain carries TRBV4-1 and TRBJ2-4; D gene ambiguous. The J call is doubtful: the DNA matches TRBJ2-7 better. This CDR3 has 14 amino acids. In germline, CDR1 is MGHRA, CDR2 YSYEKL. The CDR3 bases are TGCGCCAGCAGCCAAGAATCCCCGGGCTACGAGCAGTACTTC. Protein: CASSQESPGYEQYF.

This sequence joins TRBV5-1 and TRBJ2-5; perhaps TRBD2 as D (6 bases). Trimming removed 0 bases at V and 9 bases at J, with 18 bases between. This CDR3 contains 15 residues. The germline V gene encodes CDR1 SGHRS and CDR2 YFSETQ. For the CDR3, the DNA is TGCGCCAGCAGCTTGGGGCTCCCGGGGGAAGAATCCCAGTACTTC. It is translated as CASSLGLPGEESQYF.

The rearrangement links TRBV27 to TRBJ2-4; D is undetermined. Gene TRBJ2-7 matches the end of the DNA better, so the J call may be wrong. The CDR3 spans 13 residues. Germline lookup yields CDR1 MNHEY and CDR2 SMNVEV (reference sequence). CDR3 nucleotide sequence: TGTGCCAGCAGCCCAATGGGGTCCTACGAGCAGTACTTC. This codes for CASSPMGSYEQYF.

This clonotype was counted between two and nine times. V gene TRBV5-1 combines with J gene TRBJ2-5, with 8 nucleotides matching TRBD2. There are 15 residues in the CDR3. Germline V gives CDR1 SGHRS, CDR2 YFSETQ. J gave up 5 bases and V 3 bases, and 9 bases lay outside the gene matches. The chain's CDR3 is CASSSSGTRRETQYF. The CDR3 DNA reads as TGCGCCAGCAGCTCGTCCGGGACTAGGCGTGAGACCCAGTACTTC.

The J gene is TRBJ2-3, the V gene TRBV20-1; D not certain. The CDR3 runs to 16 residues. Germline V gives CDR1 DFQATT, CDR2 SNEGSKA (reference sequence). Trimming took 0 bases from V and 2 from J, leaving 15 bases between them. The CDR3 region has the DNA TGCAGTGCTAGAGATTCAGGCAGCCTGCACACAGATACGCAGTATTTT. The encoded protein is CSARDSGSLHTDTQYF.

The V gene is TRBV27, the J gene TRBJ2-1; no definite D call. The length of the CDR3 is 16 residues. With 5 bases removed from V and 4 bases from J, the gap between germline ends came to 18 bases. Germline V gene sequence: CDR1 MNHEY, CDR2 SMNVEV (reference sequence). The CDR3 is CASSADLVGLYNEQFF. The CDR3 region has the DNA TGTGCCAGCAGTGCCGACTTGGTAGGGTTATACAATGAGCAGTTCTTC.

The V and J genes are TRBV5-1 and TRBJ2-5, with 9 nucleotides matching TRBD2. The CDR3 sequence is 16 residues long. V trimming: 3 bases; J trimming: 11 bases; junction bases outside the gene matches: 17. CDR1 SGHRS and CDR2 YFSETQ come from the germline V gene. CDR3 nucleotides: TGCGCCAGCAGCTCCTGGGCCGGGACTAGCCGGGGTGAGCAGTACTTC. Amino acids: CASSSWAGTSRGEQYF.

This clonotype appeared a few times. The chain combines TRBV5-1 with TRBJ2-1; D remains ambiguous. Germline V CDR1 and CDR2: SGHRS, YFSETQ. V gave up 0 bases and J gave up 4 bases, with 11 bases separating them. This CDR3 region has 15 residues. DNA for the CDR3: TGCGCCAGCAGCTTGGAACACGCACCATACAATGAGCAGTTCTTC. It codes for CASSLEHAPYNEQFF.

The chain carries TRBV10-1 and TRBJ2-1, with D perhaps matching TRBD2 (5 bases). Germline V gives CDR1 WNHNN, CDR2 SYGVQD (reference sequence). The V gene lost 4 bases and the J gene lost 0 bases, with 7 bases spanning the gap. The CDR3 sequence is 14 residues long. This CDR3 reads CASSAGSSYNEQFF. The CDR3 DNA sequence: TGCGCCAGCAGTGCGGGGTCCTCCTACAATGAGCAGTTCTTC.

The J gene is TRBJ2-5, the V gene TRBV7-9, with TRBD2 as a possible D gene (6 bases). The CDR3 length is 15 residues. Germline loops: CDR1 SEHNR, CDR2 FQNEAQ (reference sequence). Trimming pared 4 bases from V and 6 bases from J, leaving 18 bases between. The CDR3 spells CASSSAGPGRKTQYF. DNA for the CDR3: TGTGCCAGCAGCTCCGCGGGCCCAGGGAGGAAGACCCAGTACTTC.

The count of this clonotype is one. This chain links TRBV12-3 or TRBV12-4 with TRBJ2-3; D is ambiguous. Trimming pared 8 bases from V and 9 bases from J, leaving 12 bases between. CDR3 size: 11 residues. CDR3: CASQRFGTQYF. The CDR3 DNA reads TGTGCCAGCCAGAGGTTCGGGACGCAGTATTTT.

The chain has TRBV7-3 and TRBJ2-7; TRBD2 matches at 12 bases. In germline, CDR1 is SGHTA, CDR2 FQGTGA. Trimming at V came to 0 bases and at J to 7 bases, leaving 13 bases not matched to a gene. This CDR3 is built from 18 residues. CDR3 sequence reads: CASSLTLGRTSGIGEQYF. In nucleotides, the CDR3 is TGTGCCAGCAGCTTAACTCTCGGTCGGACTAGCGGGATCGGGGAGCAGTACTTC.

The chain couples TRBV12-3 or TRBV12-4 to TRBJ2-1; 13 nucleotides agree with TRBD2. The CDR3 totals 19 residues. Trimming removed 5 bases from V and 0 bases from J; junction bases left unmatched: 10. The DNA for the CDR3 is TGTGCCAGCAGTATGACTAGCGGGAGGCCCCGGAGCTCCTACAATGAGCAGTTCTTC. Translation: CASSMTSGRPRSSYNEQFF.

The rearrangement uses TRBV4-1 and TRBJ2-1; D possibly corresponds to TRBD1 (7 bases). The CDR3 contains 15 residues. Trimming cost V 4 bases and J 8 bases, with 18 bases left between them. Germline V lookup: CDR1 MGHRA, CDR2 YSYEKL. The CDR3 nucleotides are TGCGCCAGCAGCCCAGCAGGGGGGCGACTGGATGAGCAGTTCTTC. Protein sequence: CASSPAGGRLDEQFF.

The chain combines TRBV10-3 with TRBJ2-5; D might be TRBD1 (7 bases). This CDR3 is built from 13 residues. Per the germline V gene, CDR1 is ENHRY and CDR2 is SYGVKD. Trimming removed 11 bases at V and 4 bases at J, with 17 bases between. This CDR3 reads CAVTPGGGETQYF. CDR3 in DNA: TGTGCCGTGACCCCAGGGGGAGGAGAGACCCAGTACTTC.

The chain carries TRBV5-1 and TRBJ2-1, with 8 bases that match TRBD2. The CDR3 loop spans 16 amino acids. J lost 0 bases, V lost 6 bases, and 8 bases had no gene match. The germline V gene has CDR1 SGHRS and CDR2 YFSETQ. CDR3 loop: CASNSRSGSSYNEQFF. CDR3 nucleotide sequence: TGCGCCAGCAATTCGCGAAGCGGGAGCTCCTACAATGAGCAGTTCTTC.

V and J are TRBV3-1 and TRBJ1-5; D is unclear. The CDR3 is 14 amino acids. Trimming took off 0 bases at V and 2 bases at J, with 5 bases between the two ends. Germline V gene data show CDR1 as LGHDT and CDR2 as YNNKEL (reference sequence). This CDR3 is CASSQDWGNQPQHF. For the CDR3, the DNA is TGTGCCAGCAGCCAAGATTGGGGCAATCAGCCCCAGCATTTT.

The CDR3 loop is CASSPKGAKNIQYF. CDR3 DNA sequence: TGTGCCAGCAGCCCCAAGGGGGCCAAAAACATTCAGTACTTC. The rearrangement links TRBV7-2 to TRBJ2-4; D perhaps matches TRBD1 (5 bases). In germline, CDR1 is SGHTA, CDR2 FQGNSA. V was trimmed by 5 bases and J by 1 base, leaving 9 bases between them. The CDR3 contains 14 residues.

The genes are TRBV12-3 or TRBV12-4 and TRBJ2-1, with D perhaps TRBD2 (6 bases). V lost 6 bases to trimming and J lost 9 bases, with 18 bases between them. This CDR3 is 14 amino acids long. The CDR3 DNA sequence: TGTGCCAGCAGCCCTCGGGGGTTGAGCGGTGAGCAGTTCTTC. It yields the protein CASSPRGLSGEQFF.

A note on this clonotype: Sequence at one end of the junction differs from germline and may be a read error. The chain carries TRBV12-3 or TRBV12-4 and TRBJ1-2; D call uncertain. The CDR3 covers 14 residues. The chain's CDR3 is CASSLPGRLYSYTF. CDR3 nucleotide sequence: TGTGCCAGCAGTTTACCGGGCAGGCTCTATAGCTACACCTTC.

This clonotype was found a few times. The chain has TRBV6-5 and TRBJ2-3; D is possibly TRBD2 (6 bases). The CDR3 totals 14 residues. The germline V and J ends were trimmed by 6 bases and 5 bases, with 15 bases remaining between them. Germline assignment: CDR1 MNHEY and CDR2 SVGAGI. CDR3 nucleotides: TGTGCCAGCAGGGGACTTCAGGTTATAGATACGCAGTATTTT. Amino acids: CASRGLQVIDTQYF.

The sample holds a few counts of this clonotype. The chain has TRBV10-3 and TRBJ2-1; TRBD1 might be the D (6 bases). The V and J ends lost 3 bases and 0 bases respectively, with 9 bases between them. The CDR3 covers 15 residues. Germline lookup yields CDR1 ENHRY and CDR2 SYGVKD. In nucleotides, the CDR3 is TGTGCCATCAGTGACGGACAGAGCTCCTACAATGAGCAGTTCTTC. This codes for CAISDGQSSYNEQFF.

J is TRBJ1-1 and V is TRBV29-1, with 7 positions matching TRBD1. V dropped 4 bases and J dropped 1; count of bases not matched to a gene: 9. This CDR3 has 15 amino acids. Germline-derived CDR1 and CDR2 are SQVTM and ANQGSEA. The CDR3 sequence: CSVVRGTYQNTEAFF. The DNA for the CDR3 is TGCAGCGTTGTCAGGGGGACCTATCAGAACACTGAAGCTTTCTTT.

This clonotype was recorded once. V and J are TRBV29-1 and TRBJ1-1; the D is unclear. The CDR3 runs to 13 residues. Trimming shortened V by 7 bases and J by 5 bases, and 17 bases separated the two germline ends. Germline lookup yields CDR1 SQVTM and CDR2 ANQGSEA. The CDR3 reads CSASNSVSTEAFF. The CDR3 DNA sequence: TGCAGCGCTTCCAACTCGGTCTCGACTGAAGCTTTCTTT.

This clonotype was seen a few times. This sequence joins TRBV6-5 and TRBJ1-1; no clear D gene. V was cut by 0 bases and J by 2 bases, with 10 bases left in between. The CDR3 extends over 15 amino acids. Germline V gene data show CDR1 as MNHEY and CDR2 as SVGAGI. CDR3 protein: CASSYSNTHNTEAFF. CDR3 nucleotide sequence: TGTGCCAGCAGTTACTCGAACACACATAACACTGAAGCTTTCTTT.

The CDR3 is CSVGRARSNHNEQFF. As DNA, the CDR3 is TGCAGCGTTGGGCGGGCGCGAAGTAACCACAATGAGCAGTTCTTC. V usage is TRBV29-1 and J usage is TRBJ2-1; D possibly corresponds to TRBD2 (5 bases). The CDR3 totals 15 residues. V dropped 4 bases and J dropped 5 bases, with 18 bases sitting between them. The germline V gene has CDR1 SQVTM and CDR2 ANQGSEA.

This chain links TRBV11-2 with TRBJ2-3; TRBD2 matches 8 bases. The trim removed 3 bases at V and 2 bases at J, leaving 7 bases unmatched. The CDR3 covers 16 residues. The germline V gene has CDR1 SGHAT and CDR2 FQNNGV. This chain's CDR3 is CASSFRLARVTDTQYF. The CDR3 coding sequence is TGTGCCAGCAGCTTCCGACTAGCGCGAGTCACAGATACGCAGTATTTT.

V and J are TRBV10-3 and TRBJ2-7, with D unresolved. The length of the CDR3 is 13 residues. V was pared by 3 bases and J by 0 bases, with 6 bases between. The germline gives CDR1 ENHRY, CDR2 SYGVKD. The DNA for the CDR3 is TGTGCCATCAGTGAAACGGCCTCCTACGAGCAGTACTTC. Translating it yields CAISETASYEQYF.